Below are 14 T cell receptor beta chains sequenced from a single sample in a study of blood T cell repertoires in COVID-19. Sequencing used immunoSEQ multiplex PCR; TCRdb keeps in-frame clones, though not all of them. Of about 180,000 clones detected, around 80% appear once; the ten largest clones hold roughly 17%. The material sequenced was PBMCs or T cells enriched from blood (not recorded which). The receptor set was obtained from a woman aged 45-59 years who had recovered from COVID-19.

The CDR3 DNA sequence: TGTGCCAGCGCCTCCGGGACTAGTATTCAGTATGAGCAGTTCTTC. It yields the protein CASASGTSIQYEQFF. The chain recombines TRBV27 with TRBJ2-1; TRBD2 aligns across 8 bases. The CDR3 consists of 15 residues. The germline CDR1 and CDR2 sequences are MNHEY and SMNVEV (reference sequence). The V gene end was trimmed by 8 bases and the J gene end by 8 bases; junction bases not matched to a gene: 14.

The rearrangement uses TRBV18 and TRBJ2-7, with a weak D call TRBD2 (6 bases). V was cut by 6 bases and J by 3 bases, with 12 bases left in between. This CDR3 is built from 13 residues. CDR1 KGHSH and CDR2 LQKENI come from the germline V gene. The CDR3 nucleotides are TGTGCCAGCTCGCCAGCTAGCGTCTACGAGCAGTACTTC. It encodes CASSPASVYEQYF. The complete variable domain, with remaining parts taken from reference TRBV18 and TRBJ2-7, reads NAGVMQNPRHLVRRRGQEARLRCSPMKGHSHVYWYRQLPEEGLKFMVYLQKENIIDESGMPKERFSAEFPKEGPSILRIQQVVRGDSAAYFCASSPASVYEQYFGPGTRLTVT.

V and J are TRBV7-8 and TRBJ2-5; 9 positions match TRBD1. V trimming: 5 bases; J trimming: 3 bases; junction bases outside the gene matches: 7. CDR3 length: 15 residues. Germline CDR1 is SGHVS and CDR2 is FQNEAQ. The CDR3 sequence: CASSIRDRGKETQYF. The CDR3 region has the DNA TGTGCCAGCAGCATCAGAGACAGGGGGAAAGAGACCCAGTACTTC.

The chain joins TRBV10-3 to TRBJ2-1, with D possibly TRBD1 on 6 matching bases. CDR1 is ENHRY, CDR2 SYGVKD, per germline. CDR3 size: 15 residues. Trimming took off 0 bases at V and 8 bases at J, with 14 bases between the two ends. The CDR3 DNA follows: TGTGCCATCAGTGAGTCAGTGACAGGAGTCCATGAGCAGTTCTTC. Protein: CAISESVTGVHEQFF.

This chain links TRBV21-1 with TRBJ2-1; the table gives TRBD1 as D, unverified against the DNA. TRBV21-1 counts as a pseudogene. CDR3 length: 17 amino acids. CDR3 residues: CARTRETQGRLVREQFF. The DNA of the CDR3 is TGTGCCAGGACCAGGGAGACACAGGGTAGATTAGTACGTGAGCAGTTCTTC.

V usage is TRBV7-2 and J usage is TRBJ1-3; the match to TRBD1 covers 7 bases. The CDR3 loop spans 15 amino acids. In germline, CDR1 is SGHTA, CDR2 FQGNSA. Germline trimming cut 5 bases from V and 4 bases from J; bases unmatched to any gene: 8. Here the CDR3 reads CASSPGQPWGNTIYF. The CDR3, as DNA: TGTGCCAGCAGCCCGGGACAGCCGTGGGGAAACACCATATATTTT.

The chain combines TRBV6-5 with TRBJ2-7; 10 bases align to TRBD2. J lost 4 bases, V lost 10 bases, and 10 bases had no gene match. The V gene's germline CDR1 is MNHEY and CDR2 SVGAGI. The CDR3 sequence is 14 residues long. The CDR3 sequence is CATQAGGASYEQYF. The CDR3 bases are TGTGCCACTCAAGCGGGAGGGGCTTCTTACGAGCAGTACTTC.

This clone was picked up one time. The CDR3 sequence: CASSLGPDRSFYEQYF. In DNA, the CDR3 is TGCGCCAGCAGCTTGGGCCCGGACAGGTCCTTCTACGAGCAGTACTTC. V usage is TRBV5-1 and J usage is TRBJ2-7; 7 bases fit TRBD1. CDR3 length equals 16 residues. J was trimmed by 3 bases and V by 0 bases; bases with no gene match: 9. The germline V gene encodes CDR1 SGHRS and CDR2 YFSETQ.

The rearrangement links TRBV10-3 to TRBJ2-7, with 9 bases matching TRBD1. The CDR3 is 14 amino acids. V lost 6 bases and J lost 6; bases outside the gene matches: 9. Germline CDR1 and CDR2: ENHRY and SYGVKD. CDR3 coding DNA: TGTGCCATCAGAGAGGCACAGGGGGCCGGCGAGCAGTACTTC. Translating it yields CAIREAQGAGEQYF.

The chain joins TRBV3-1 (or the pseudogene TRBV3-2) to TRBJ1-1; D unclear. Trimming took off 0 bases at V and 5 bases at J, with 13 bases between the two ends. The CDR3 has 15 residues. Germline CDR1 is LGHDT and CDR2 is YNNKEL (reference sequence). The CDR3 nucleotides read TGTGCCAGCAGCCAAGATCTTTTCTCGAGAACTGAAGCTTTCTTT. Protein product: CASSQDLFSRTEAFF.

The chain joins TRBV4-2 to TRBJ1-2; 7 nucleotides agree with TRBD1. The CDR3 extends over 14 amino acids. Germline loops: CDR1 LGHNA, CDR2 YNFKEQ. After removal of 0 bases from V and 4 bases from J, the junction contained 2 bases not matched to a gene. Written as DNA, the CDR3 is TGTGCCAGCAGCCAAGAGGGACAGCGCTATGGCTACACCTTC. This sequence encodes CASSQEGQRYGYTF.

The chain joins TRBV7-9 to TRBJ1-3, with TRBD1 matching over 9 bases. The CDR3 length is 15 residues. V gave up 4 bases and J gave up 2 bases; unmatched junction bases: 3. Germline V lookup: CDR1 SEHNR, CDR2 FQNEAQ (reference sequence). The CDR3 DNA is TGTGCCAGCAGCTCACAGGGGGCGCCTGGAAACACCATATATTTT. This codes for CASSSQGAPGNTIYF.

DNA of the CDR3: TGTGCCAGCAGCCTCTCTCCGGCGGCCTACAATGAGCAGTTCTTC. Translated, it gives CASSLSPAAYNEQFF. The chain carries TRBV7-3 and TRBJ2-1; D is uncertain. The germline V and J ends were trimmed by 5 bases and 2 bases, with 13 bases remaining between them. CDR3 length equals 15 residues. Looked up from germline, CDR1 is SGHTA and CDR2 is FQGTGA.

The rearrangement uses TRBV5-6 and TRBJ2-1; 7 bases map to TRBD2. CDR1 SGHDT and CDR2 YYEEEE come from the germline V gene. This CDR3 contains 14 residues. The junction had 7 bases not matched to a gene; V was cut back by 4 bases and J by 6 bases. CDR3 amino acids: CASSGAGGGNEQFF. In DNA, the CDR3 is TGTGCCAGCAGCGGGGCCGGCGGGGGCAATGAGCAGTTCTTC.